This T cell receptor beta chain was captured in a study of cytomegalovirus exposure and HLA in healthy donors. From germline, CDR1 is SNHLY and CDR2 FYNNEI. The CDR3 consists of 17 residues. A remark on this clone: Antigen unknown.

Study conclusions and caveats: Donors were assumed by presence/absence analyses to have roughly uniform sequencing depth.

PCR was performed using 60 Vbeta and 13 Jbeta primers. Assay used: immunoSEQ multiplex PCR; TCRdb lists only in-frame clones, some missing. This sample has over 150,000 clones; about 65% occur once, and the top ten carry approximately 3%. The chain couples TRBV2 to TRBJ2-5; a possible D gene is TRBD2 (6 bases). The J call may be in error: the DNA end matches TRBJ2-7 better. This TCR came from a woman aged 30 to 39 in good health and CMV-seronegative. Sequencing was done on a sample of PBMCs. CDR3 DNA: TGTGCCAGCAGTAATCCGGGACTGCATTTAGGAGTCAGCGAGCAGTACTTC. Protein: CASSNPGLHLGVSEQYF.